This TCR beta chain was sequenced for a study of CD8+ T cells in alopecia areata. V was trimmed by 3 bases and J by 0 bases, leaving 11 bases between them. Germline CDR1 and CDR2: SGHAT and FQDESV (reference sequence). The CDR3 length is 15 residues. This clone showed up just once. Treatment noted: oral pan-JAK inhibitor, 5-10 mg twice daily. As the sequencing template, cDNA was produced by extracting RNA and reverse transcribing it. Assay used: immunoSEQ multiplex PCR; TCRdb lists only in-frame clones, some missing. The table lists 80,000 or so clones, approximately 72% of them singletons. Specimen: CD8+ T cells sorted from blood, collected at week 24, from a patient treated with tofacitinib. The chain is built from TRBV11-1 and TRBJ2-5, with D possibly matching TRBD2 (6 bases). This clonotype originated in a human donor with alopecia areata. This chain's CDR3 is CASSFLRTNQETQYF. The CDR3 DNA reads TGTGCCAGCAGCTTCTTACGGACTAACCAAGAGACCCAGTACTTC. The full variable domain, with the rest looked up from reference TRBV11-1 and TRBJ2-5, is EAEVAQSPRYKITEKSQAVAFWCDPISGHATLYWYRQILGQGPELLVQFQDESVVDDSQLPKDRFSAERLKGVDSTLKIQPAELGDSAMYLCASSFLRTNQETQYFGPGTRLLVL.